The clone carrying this T cell receptor beta chain showed up just a few times. Authors' methods: Amplification from reference gene primers served as the basis for estimated nucleated cell counts. Here immunoSEQ multiplex PCR was the method, and the copy in TCRdb shows in-frame clones only, minus some. The DNA gave D and trimming, while V, J and clone size come from that table. The table includes fewer than 50,000 clones, about 74% detected once. This sample is drawn from a study of blood T cell repertoires in COVID-19. As for the study in general: T cells, B-cell-depleted T cells, or PBMCs supplied cDNA or gDNA.

Seattle researchers signed up patients amid active infection and tracked them longitudinally. The clonotype was recovered from a man in his 70s with COVID-19, enrolled during active disease. Sequenced sample: peripheral blood.

The CDR3, as DNA: TGTGCCAGCAGTTCTAGGACAGGCCATGGCTACACCTTC. Its protein is CASSSRTGHGYTF. This chain links TRBV12-3 or TRBV12-4 with TRBJ1-2; 7 bases map to TRBD1. The CDR3 totals 13 residues. V shed 4 bases, J shed 6 bases, and the junction held 5 bases outside the gene matches.